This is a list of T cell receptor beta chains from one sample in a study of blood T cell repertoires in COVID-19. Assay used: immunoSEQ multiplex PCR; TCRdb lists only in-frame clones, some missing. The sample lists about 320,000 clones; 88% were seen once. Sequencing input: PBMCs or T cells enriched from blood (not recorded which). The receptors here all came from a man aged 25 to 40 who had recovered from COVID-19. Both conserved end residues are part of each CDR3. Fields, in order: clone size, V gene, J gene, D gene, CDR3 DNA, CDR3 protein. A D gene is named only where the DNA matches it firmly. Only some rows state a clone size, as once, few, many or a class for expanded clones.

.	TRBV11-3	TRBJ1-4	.	TGTGCCAGCAGCTTAGGGCCGCCGTCAACTAATGAAAAACTGTTTTTT	CASSLGPPSTNEKLFF
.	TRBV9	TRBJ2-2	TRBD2	TGTGCCAGCAGCGAGGCTAGCGGGCTCCTTGGCACCGGGGAGCTGTTTTTT	CASSEASGLLGTGELFF
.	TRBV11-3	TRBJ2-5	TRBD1	TGTGCCAGCAGCTTAGGGACTTCGGGACAGGGCATAGAGACCCAGTACTTC	CASSLGTSGQGIETQYF
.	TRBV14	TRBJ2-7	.	TGTGCCAGCAGCCGTCGACGGGGGTCTACCTACGAGCAGTACTTC	CASSRRRGSTYEQYF
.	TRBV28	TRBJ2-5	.	TGTGCCAGCAGCTTCATAGCGGAGACCCAGTACTTC	CASSFIAETQYF
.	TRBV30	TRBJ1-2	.	TGTGCCTGGAGTGTACGGCAGGGAACCCGCGGCTACACCTTC	CAWSVRQGTRGYTF
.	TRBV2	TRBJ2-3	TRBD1	TGTGCCAGCAGTTCCGCGACAGGGGGGGGCACAGATACGCAGTATTTT	CASSSATGGGTDTQYF
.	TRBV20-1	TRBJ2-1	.	TGCAGTGCTAATGAACTGCCAAGCTCCTACAATGAGCAGTTCTTC	CSANELPSSYNEQFF
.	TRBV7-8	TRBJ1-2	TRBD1	TGTGCCAGCAGCCGCACGCTTACAGGGGCCGGTAGAGCCGCATATGGCTACACCTTC	CASSRTLTGAGRAAYGYTF
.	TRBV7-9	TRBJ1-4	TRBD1	TGTGCCAGCAGCTTACGGGACAGGGGAAGTGAAAAACTGTTTTTT	CASSLRDRGSEKLFF
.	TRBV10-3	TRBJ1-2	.	TGTGCCATCAGCCCGGACAGCTCCTATGGCTACACCTTC	CAISPDSSYGYTF
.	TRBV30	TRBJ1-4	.	TGTGCCTGGAGTCCAGGGAAATTAAATTTACGGGAACTGTTTTTT	CAWSPGKLNLRELFF
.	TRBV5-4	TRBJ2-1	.	TGTGCCAGCAGCCCCTACATCCTCTCGGGTGAGCAGTTCTTC	CASSPYILSGEQFF
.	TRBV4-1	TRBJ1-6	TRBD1	TGCGCCAGCAGCCACCCCCGGACAGGGATGGGATCACCCCTCCACTTT	CASSHPRTGMGSPLHF
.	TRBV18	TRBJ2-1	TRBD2	TGTGCCAGCTCACCACTGTGGACTAGCGGGGGGGGTTACAATGAGCAGTTCTTC	CASSPLWTSGGGYNEQFF
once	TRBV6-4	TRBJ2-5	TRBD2	TGTGCCAGCAGTGAAGTGGCTAGCGGGGGCCAAGAGACCCAGTACTTC	CASSEVASGGQETQYF
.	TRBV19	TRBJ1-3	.	TGTGCCAGTACCCCCTCGTTGGCAGGGGTGAGAAACACCATATATTTT	CASTPSLAGVRNTIYF
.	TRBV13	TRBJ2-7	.	TGTGCCAGCAGCGTTCAGGGTTCCTACGAGCAGTACTTC	CASSVQGSYEQYF
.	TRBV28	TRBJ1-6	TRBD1	TGTGCCAGCAGGTCCCGGACAGGGGGTAATTCACCCCTCCACTTT	CASRSRTGGNSPLHF
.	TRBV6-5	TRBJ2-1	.	TGTGCCAGCAGAACGGACGGGATCTCTTACAATGAGCAGTTCTTC	CASRTDGISYNEQFF